This T cell receptor (beta chain) was sequenced in a study of STAT5B mutations in CD4+ large granular lymphocyte leukemia. About this clone itself: Its antigen is unknown.

Study observations and caveats: Roughly 27% of private leukemic clonotypes occurred rarely in other patients' non-leukemic repertoires. CD4-sorted patient repertoires seemed more clonal than healthy CD4+ repertoires.

TCRdb's copy holds only in-frame clones and misses some; the assay was immunoSEQ multiplex PCR. Here the sample spans 30,000 to 40,000 clones, 87% being singletons. This CDR3 comprises 13 residues. Germline V CDR1 and CDR2: SGHRS, YFSETQ. Trimming removed 5 bases from V and 5 bases from J, with 11 bases in between. This TCR came from a human donor in good health. Sequencing input: CD4+ T cells from blood buffy coats. This rearrangement joins TRBV5-1 to TRBJ2-1, with D possibly being TRBD2 (6 bases). Here the CDR3 DNA reads TGCGCCAGCAGTATTGGACTAAACAATGAGCAGTTCTTC. This translates into CASSIGLNNEQFF.